The 10 T cell receptor beta chains below come from one sample, sequenced in a study of shared clonotypes between healthy human individuals. Measured with immunoSEQ multiplex PCR; TCRdb has only the in-frame clones, and not every one. The sample includes around 600,000 clones, about 95% of them seen just once. As defined, naive CD8 cells were CD45RO-negative and positively selected for CCR7, with terminally differentiated effector memory CD45RA+ cells excluded. Input material: naive CD8+ T cells sorted from blood. Receptors originate from a young woman in good health.

Details on this clone: The same CDR3 can be traced to other DNA sequences in this sample. The rearrangement links TRBV11-2 to TRBJ2-7, with a weak D call TRBD2 (5 bases). The CDR3 spans 14 residues. Trimming stripped 0 bases from V and 1 base from J, with 7 bases between. Looked up from germline, CDR1 is SGHAT and CDR2 is FQNNGV. CDR3 sequence: CASSLDPGSYEQYF. The DNA of the CDR3 is TGTGCCAGCAGCTTAGATCCGGGGTCCTACGAGCAGTACTTC.

The rearrangement links TRBV11-2 to TRBJ2-7; the match to TRBD2 covers 11 bases. The V gene's germline CDR1 is SGHAT and CDR2 FQNNGV. This CDR3 is built from 17 residues. V shed 0 bases, J shed 5 bases, and the junction held 9 bases outside the gene matches. CDR3 sequence (DNA): TGTGCCAGCAGCTTAGACCCCCTAGCGGGAGGATTCAACGAGCAGTACTTC. Translation: CASSLDPLAGGFNEQYF. Based on the CDR3 plus reference TRBV11-2 and TRBJ2-7, the full variable domain is EAGVAQSPRYKIIEKRQSVAFWCNPISGHATLYWYQQILGQGPKLLIQFQNNGVVDDSQLPKDRFSAERLKGVDSTLKIQPAKLEDSAVYLCASSLDPLAGGFNEQYFGPGTRLTVT.

The chain combines TRBV2 with TRBJ1-3, with 8 bases aligning to TRBD1. There are 15 residues in the CDR3. Germline V gene lookup returns CDR1 SNHLY and CDR2 FYNNEI. V lost 6 bases, J lost 4 bases, and 8 bases stayed unmatched. The CDR3 region has the DNA TGTGCCAGCAGAGCCGGACAGGGTTCGGGAAACACCATATATTTT. Protein sequence: CASRAGQGSGNTIYF.

V gene TRBV28 combines with J gene TRBJ2-3; a possible D gene is TRBD2 (7 bases). Germline CDR1 reads MDHEN; CDR2 reads SYDVKM. The CDR3 has 16 amino acids. Trimming removed 1 base from V and 2 bases from J, with 13 bases in between. CDR3 sequence: CASSLSHRGATDTQYF. As DNA, the CDR3 is TGTGCCAGCAGTTTATCCCACCGGGGGGCCACAGATACGCAGTATTTT.

This clone was seen only once. The chain carries TRBV21-1 and TRBJ2-7; no DNA check was done on the table's D call, TRBD1. TRBV21-1 is an annotated pseudogene. The CDR3 sequence is 16 residues long. CDR3 sequence: CASSKTDRGPSYEQYF. In DNA, the CDR3 is TGTGCCAGCAGCAAAACGGACAGGGGGCCCTCCTACGAGCAGTACTTC.

This chain uses TRBV29-1 with TRBJ2-1, with D possibly matching TRBD1 (5 bases). CDR1 and CDR2 from the germline V gene are SQVTM and ANQGSEA. The CDR3 has 14 residues. The V end lost 5 bases, the J end lost 5 bases, and 16 bases lay between the germline ends. The CDR3 protein is CSVYLPDRDNEQFF. The CDR3 DNA follows: TGCAGCGTTTACCTCCCCGACAGAGACAATGAGCAGTTCTTC.

The chain has TRBV7-8 and TRBJ2-7, with D maybe TRBD1 (5 bases). V dropped 3 bases and J dropped 4 bases, with 10 bases sitting between them. This CDR3 has 13 amino acids. Per the germline V gene, CDR1 is SGHVS and CDR2 is FQNEAQ. The CDR3: CASSFPDSYEQYF. Here the CDR3 DNA reads TGTGCCAGCAGCTTCCCAGACAGTTACGAGCAGTACTTC.

This clone appeared a single time. This chain joins TRBV29-1 and TRBJ1-2; D may be TRBD1 (6 bases). The CDR3 extends over 15 amino acids. CDR1 is SQVTM and CDR2 is ANQGSEA in the germline V gene. Trimming removed 0 bases from V and 4 bases from J, with 15 bases in between. CDR3 sequence reads: CSVEETGPLTYGYTF. In DNA form, the CDR3 reads TGCAGCGTTGAAGAAACAGGGCCCTTAACCTATGGCTACACCTTC.

The chain recombines TRBV5-4 with TRBJ2-1; TRBD2 matches 11 bases. J was trimmed by 4 bases and V by 2 bases; bases with no gene match: 2. CDR3 size: 15 residues. CDR1 and CDR2 from the germline V gene are SGHNT and YYREEE (reference sequence). The CDR3, as DNA: TGTGCCAGCAGCTTAAGACTAGCGGGATACAATGAGCAGTTCTTC. Protein product: CASSLRLAGYNEQFF.

The genes are TRBV28 and TRBJ1-5; D is unclear. The CDR3 sequence is 14 residues long. Trimming took off 2 bases at V and 1 base at J, with 6 bases between the two ends. Germline assignment: CDR1 MDHEN and CDR2 SYDVKM. CDR3: CASSLRVSNQPQHF. DNA for the CDR3: TGTGCCAGCAGTTTAAGGGTGAGCAATCAGCCCCAGCATTTT. The full variable domain, with the rest looked up from reference TRBV28 and TRBJ1-5, is DVKVTQSSRYLVKRTGEKVFLECVQDMDHENMFWYRQDPGLGLRLIYFSYDVKMKEKGDIPEGYSVSREKKERFSLILESASTNQTSMYLCASSLRVSNQPQHFGDGTRLSIL.